This TCR beta chain was sequenced in a study of vaccination effects on CD4 cells after COVID-19 (dated by TCRdb to 2021 to 2024). For the wider study: The ViraFEST assay stimulated PBMC with viral peptide pools and then used TCR sequencing to identify antigen-specific CD4+ T cell clonotypes by expansion. Each well held under 2.5 million PBMC cultured in IMDM containing around 5.1% human AB serum, 8 to 10 IU/ml IL-2 and gentamicin, along with 8 to 10 ug/ml peptides. The study compared SARS-CoV-2 spike-specific CD4+ TCR repertoires before and after mRNA vaccination in COVID-19 convalescent patients and infection-naive vaccine recipients. Cultures from other donors in the study were sequenced with the Oncomine TCR Beta short-read assay on an Illumina iSeq 100. Post-vaccine samples across the study were collected a median of 72 days after the second dose, with a range of 14 to 241. Altogether, about 10 COVID-19 convalescent patients and a few SARS-CoV-2-naive healthy vaccine recipients made up the full study.

The CDR3, from cysteine to phenylalanine, totals 16 residues. The read is trimmed to its CDR3 DNA, 48 bases read in frame from base 1. Trimmed from V: 1 base; trimmed from J: 5 bases; junction bases lacking a gene match: 10. Based on the germline V gene, the CDR1 and CDR2 sequences are MGHRA and YSYEKL. This clone was recorded a few times. Its cognate antigen has yet to be identified. Base quality data are lacking; no much larger clone is found one base away. After 10 days of culture, CD4+ T cells were isolated with the EasySep CD4+ T cell isolation kit. Each participant got two doses of an mRNA SARS-CoV-2 vaccine, either BNT162b2 or mRNA-1273. Negative nucleocapsid antibody results before and after vaccination confirmed that the healthy vaccine recipients had no prior SARS-CoV-2 infection. Half of the culture medium was replaced with fresh IL-2-containing medium on days 3 and 7. Unless noted otherwise, every peptide stimulation condition was grown in triplicate wells. PBMC were separated from whole blood using Ficoll-Paque Plus gradient centrifugation and were then either cryopreserved at -140C or used fresh. The QIAamp micro DNA kit was used to extract genomic DNA from the cultured CD4+ T cells.

What the research found in general, with its limitations: The study was limited by a small number of convalescent patients and lacked early post-infection timepoints. Among healthy vaccine recipients, nearly all vaccine-induced clones were SARS-CoV-2 mono-reactive, and only 1 of 255 was cross-reactive with common cold coronaviruses. Marked clonal contraction was observed in both infection-induced and vaccine-induced clones at late post-vaccination timepoints, consistent with waning T cell responses.

The library was produced with the immunoSEQ multiplex PCR assay. DNA from the cultured and isolated CD4+ T cells underwent TCR beta CDR3 sequencing. The original pipeline was this. Non-productive TCR sequences were removed, reads were trimmed to the CDR3 region, and CDR3s of at least 7 amino acids were retained. Antigen-specific clonotypes were identified using the MANAFEST web app by comparison of expansion in peptide wells against reference cultures. To be called positive, a clone needed expansion at FDR<0.05 compared with the reference and with all other wells, an odds ratio greater than 5, and a frequency greater than 0.1% in two replicate wells. A clonotype was defined as cross-reactive if the clonotype was significantly expanded both in SARS-CoV-2 spike wells and in at least one common cold coronavirus spike condition. CDR3 similarity was assessed by Levenshtein distance using the stringdist R package, and unrooted trees were constructed with ape in R 3.6.1. TCRdb mirrors the immuneACCESS table, restricted to in-frame sequences. Some clones are absent from its copies; in checked studies, under half trace to an unresolved V gene, and the reason for the others is unknown. D and trimming come from the DNA, and the V and J calls and clone size come from that table. Present in this sample are about 47,000 clones, 60% to 75% of which were seen just once. The ten largest clones take up about 6.7% of the sample.

The receptor's source is a human donor who received a COVID-19 vaccine. The input for sequencing was CD4+ T cells from PBMCs cultured without peptide, taken after COVID-19 vaccination. The rearrangement combines TRBV4-1 with TRBJ1-2, with 7 central nucleotides matching TRBD1. The DNA sequence is TGCGCCAGCAGCCAAGTCGTCCGAGGGGGCAGATATGGCTACACCTTC. This encodes CASSQVVRGGRYGYTF.